This T cell receptor (beta chain) was obtained from a study of blood T cell repertoires in COVID-19. Across the whole study: There were acute and convalescent COVID-19 samples, and they came from the United States, Italy and Spain. From T cells, B-cell-depleted T cells, or PBMCs came the material, which was cDNA or gDNA.

Enrollment of patients from Seattle took place during active infection, with longitudinal follow-up. V gave up 1 base and J gave up 5 bases, with 6 bases separating them. Per the germline V gene, CDR1 is SGHDT and CDR2 is YYEEEE. The CDR3 spans 13 residues. In the study's own analysis: Amplification of reference gene primers was used by the study to estimate nucleated cell counts. Assay used: immunoSEQ multiplex PCR; TCRdb lists only in-frame clones, some missing. V and J calls and clone size come straight from that table; D and trimming were deduced from the DNA. The sample contains fewer than 650,000 clones, 70% to 90% of which appear only once.

The receptor was isolated from a woman aged 45-65 years with COVID-19, enrolled during active disease. This sequence joins TRBV5-6 and TRBJ2-2, with D perhaps TRBD2 (5 bases). Sequencing was done on a sample of peripheral blood. CDR3 sequence: CASSLPGTGELFF. CDR3 in DNA: TGTGCCAGCAGCTTGCCGGGAACCGGGGAGCTGTTTTTT.